This T cell receptor (beta chain) was sequenced during a study of radiotherapy plus CTLA-4 blockade in lung cancer. The study's findings and limits: Radiotherapy plus ipilimumab was followed by expansion in blood of tumor-derived TCR clones. According to reports, early shifts in blood T cell clones, alongside interferon-beta, forecast response most accurately.

Sequencing was performed with immunoSEQ multiplex PCR; in TCRdb, only in-frame clones are kept and a portion is missing. Here the sample spans some 90,000 clones, roughly four fifths being singletons. The CDR3 contains 12 residues. This clone was seen a few times. As yet, its antigen is unknown. Chemo-refractory metastatic non-small-cell lung cancer patients were treated with focal radiation plus CTLA-4 blockade with ipilimumab. The material was peripheral blood, obtained from a patient treated with radiotherapy plus ipilimumab. This receptor was identified in a human donor with non-small cell lung cancer who had stable disease on radiotherapy plus ipilimumab. The V gene is TRBV21-1, the J gene TRBJ1-6; the table gives TRBD1 as D, unverified against the DNA. TRBV21-1 is a pseudogene locus. The CDR3 sequence is CASDSHNSPLHF. The CDR3 bases are TGTGCCAGCGACAGTCATAATTCACCCCTCCACTTT.